The 5 T cell receptor beta chains below come from one sample, sequenced in a study of blood T cells in healthy people across ages. Using a J-beta primer mix together with a sample-barcoded 5' primer, a second PCR was run for roughly 6 to 11 cycles. A single record per CDR3 protein comes from TCRdb applying MiXCR to the 5' RACE reads. The sample shows over 1,300,000 distinct CDR3 sequences, almost 60% of them seen only once. The material sequenced was blood. The receptors were sampled from a man younger than 35 in good health.

The table lists this clonotype with a few counts. This rearrangement joins TRBV3-1 to TRBJ1-1, with a weak D call TRBD1 (5 bases). Germline CDR1 reads LGHDT; CDR2 reads YNNKEL (reference sequence). V lost 4 bases, J lost 4 bases, and 19 bases lay in between. This CDR3 comprises 16 residues. The CDR3 sequence: CASSPARHAGPTEAFF. Here the CDR3 DNA reads TGTGCCAGCAGCCCCGCTAGACACGCAGGGCCCACTGAAGCTTTCTTT.

The rearrangement links TRBV10-3 to TRBJ2-7, with TRBD2 as a possible D gene (6 bases). Trimming stripped 6 bases from V and 7 bases from J, with 16 bases between. This CDR3 comprises 13 residues. Germline CDR1 reads ENHRY; CDR2 reads SYGVKD. CDR3 sequence: CAIRSGGSGEQYF. The CDR3 bases are TGTGCCATCAGGTCTGGGGGGTCGGGTGAGCAGTACTTC.

The gene calls are TRBV12-1 and TRBJ1-1; the table's D call of TRBD1 was not tested on the DNA. TRBV12-1 is given as a pseudogene. The CDR3 runs to 16 residues. CDR3: CASSLTGAIRGTEAFF. CDR3 nucleotide sequence: TGTGCCAGCAGCTTAACAGGGGCCATAAGGGGCACTGAAGCTTTCTTT.

The V gene is TRBV12-3 or TRBV12-4, the J gene TRBJ2-3; no definite D call. This CDR3 is 16 amino acids long. V was clipped by 5 bases and J by 4 bases, with 19 bases between them. This CDR3 is CASSQILENPPDTQYF. The CDR3 nucleotides read TGTGCCAGCAGTCAAATCCTAGAAAATCCCCCAGATACGCAGTATTTT.

This clonotype was counted between two and nine times. V is TRBV29-1 and J is TRBJ2-1, with D perhaps assigned TRBD1 or TRBD2 (5 bases each). Germline V CDR1 and CDR2: SQVTM, ANQGSEA. The V and J ends lost 2 bases and 0 bases respectively, with 11 bases between them. This CDR3 is 15 amino acids long. The CDR3 protein is CSVEMGESSYNEQFF. In nucleotides, the CDR3 is TGCAGCGTTGAAATGGGGGAGAGCTCCTACAATGAGCAGTTCTTC.